This T cell receptor (beta chain) was identified in a study of blood T cell repertoires in COVID-19. Whole-study context: In each case, the material was cDNA or gDNA derived from T cells, B-cell-depleted T cells, or PBMCs.

Participant age was about 18 to 89 years, and participants resided in around 24 US areas. Participant-reported clinical history was the basis for cohort assignment. This clone occurred once. Study processing details: Quantification of nucleated cells was approximated via reference gene primer amplification. Profiling relied on immunoSEQ multiplex PCR, and the TCRdb table lists in-frame clones only, not all of them. V, J and clone size reflect that table, while D and trimming were determined from the DNA. This table holds about 210,000 clones, 70% to 90% found once. CDR1 is SGHRS and CDR2 is YFSETQ in the germline V gene. The V gene end was trimmed by 4 bases and the J gene end by 4 bases; junction bases not matched to a gene: 5. This CDR3 has 14 residues.

This clonotype originated in a woman aged 40 to 50 with acute COVID-19. The sequenced sample consisted of PBMCs or T cells enriched from blood (not recorded which). The J gene is TRBJ2-1, the V gene TRBV5-1; 7 bases align to TRBD1. The CDR3 DNA follows: TGCGCCAGCAGCCTCAGGGACAGATACAATGAGCAGTTCTTC. It encodes CASSLRDRYNEQFF.